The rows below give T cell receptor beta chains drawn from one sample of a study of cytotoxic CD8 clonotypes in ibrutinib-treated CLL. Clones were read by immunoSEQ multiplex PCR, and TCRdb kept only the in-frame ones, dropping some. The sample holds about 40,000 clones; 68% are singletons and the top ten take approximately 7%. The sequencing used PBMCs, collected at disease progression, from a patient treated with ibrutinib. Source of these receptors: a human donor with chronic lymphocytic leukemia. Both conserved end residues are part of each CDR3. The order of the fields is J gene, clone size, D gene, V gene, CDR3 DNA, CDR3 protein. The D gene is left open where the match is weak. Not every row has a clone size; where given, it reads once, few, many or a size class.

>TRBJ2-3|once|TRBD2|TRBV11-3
TGTGCCAGCAGCTCAGGACTAGCGGGAGGGGAAGATACGCAGTATTTT
CASSSGLAGGEDTQYF
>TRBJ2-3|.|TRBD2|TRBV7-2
TGTGCCAGCAGCCTACTGACTAGCGGGGCGCAAGATACGCAGTATTTT
CASSLLTSGAQDTQYF
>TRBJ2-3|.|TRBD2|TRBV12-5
TGTGCTAGTGGGGCCACTAGCGGGAGCCGGACAGATACGCAGTATTTT
CASGATSGSRTDTQYF
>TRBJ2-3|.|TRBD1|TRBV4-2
TGTGCCAGCAGCCTCGGGACAGGGCCTAGCACAGATACGCAGTATTTT
CASSLGTGPSTDTQYF
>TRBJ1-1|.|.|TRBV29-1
TGCAGCGTCAAATTACAGGGAGGAGGGACTGAAGCTTTCTTT
CSVKLQGGGTEAFF
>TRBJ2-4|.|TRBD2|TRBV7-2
TGTGCCAGCAGTGCTAGCGGGAGTGTAGTTTACTTC
CASSASGSVVYF
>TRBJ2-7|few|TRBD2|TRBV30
TGTGCCTGGAGTGCGGGGGGTCTAGGCAACTACGAGCAGTACTTC
CAWSAGGLGNYEQYF
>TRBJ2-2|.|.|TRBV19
TGTGCCAGTAGTCCCACGGGGACCGGGGAGCTGTTTTTT
CASSPTGTGELFF
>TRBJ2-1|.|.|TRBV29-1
TGCAGCGTGGCACCGAGAGCCAGGGCCTACAATGAGCAGTTCTTC
CSVAPRARAYNEQFF
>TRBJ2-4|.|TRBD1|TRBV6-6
TGTGCCAGCAAACAGGGGGCGGACATTCAGTACTTC
CASKQGADIQYF
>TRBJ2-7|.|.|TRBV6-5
TGTGCCAGCAGTTACTCACAGGGTTACGAGCAGTACTTC
CASSYSQGYEQYF
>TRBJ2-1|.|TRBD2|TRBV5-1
TGCGCCAGCAGCTTAAAGCTAGCGGGGTACAATGAGCAGTTCTTC
CASSLKLAGYNEQFF
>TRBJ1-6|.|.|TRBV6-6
TGTGCCAGCACCAATACCCAGCAGGGTTATAATTCACCCCTCCACTTT
CASTNTQQGYNSPLHF
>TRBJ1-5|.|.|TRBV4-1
TGCGCCAGCACGAGAGGACACCCGAGCAATCAGCCCCAGCATTTT
CASTRGHPSNQPQHF
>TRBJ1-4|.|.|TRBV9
TGTGCCAGCAGCCAACACTCCGGGGTGACAACTAATGAAAAACTGTTTTTT
CASSQHSGVTTNEKLFF
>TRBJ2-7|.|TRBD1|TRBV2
TGTGCCAGCAGTGATGCCCCACAGGGGCCTACCTACGAGCAGTACTTC
CASSDAPQGPTYEQYF
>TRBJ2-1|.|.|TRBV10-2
TGCGCCAGCAGTGTCAGAAGTAACAATGAGCAGTTCTTC
CASSVRSNNEQFF
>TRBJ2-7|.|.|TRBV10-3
TGTGCCATCAGTGTAGGGGGGGGAACCTACGAGCAGTACTTC
CAISVGGGTYEQYF
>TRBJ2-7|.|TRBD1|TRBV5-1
TGCGCCAGCAGCTTGGCAGGGGGCTGGGACGAGCAGTACTTC
CASSLAGGWDEQYF
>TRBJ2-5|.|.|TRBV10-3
TGTGCCATCAGTGAGTCCACAGGCCTCTGGCAGGAGACCCAGTACTTC
CAISESTGLWQETQYF